The clone carrying this T cell receptor beta chain was seen repeatedly, ten times or more. The data belong to a study of T cell repertoires in cytomegalovirus infection. Using its own MiXCR run on the reads, TCRdb lists one record per CDR3 protein. The sample yields about 180,000 distinct CDR3 sequences, about 18% seen once. The germline V gene encodes CDR1 SGHTA and CDR2 FQGNSA. V lost 1 base to trimming and J lost 6 bases, with 7 bases between them. This CDR3 contains 13 residues. The rearrangement joins TRBV7-2 to TRBJ1-5; the D is unclear. The sample consisted of CD8+ T cells from PBMCs. The sequence came from a human donor in good health (CMV status not recorded). Some clones in this sample may be carry-over from other donors' samples. The CDR3 DNA sequence: TGTGCCAGCAGCTTAGGGGTCGGTCAGCCCCAGCATTTT. This sequence encodes CASSLGVGQPQHF.